This T cell receptor beta chain was documented in a study of shared clonotypes between healthy human individuals. The naive CD8 subset, CD45RO-negative cells positively selected for CCR7, excluded terminally differentiated effector memory CD45RA+ cells. Sequencing was performed with immunoSEQ multiplex PCR; in TCRdb, only in-frame clones are kept and a portion is missing. The table shows over 750,000 clones, with 95% to 97% occurring only once. The CDR3 runs 16 residues. V gave up 5 bases and J gave up 6 bases, with 20 bases separating them. In germline, CDR1 is LNHDA, CDR2 SQIVND (reference sequence).

The V and J genes are TRBV19 and TRBJ2-4; D tentatively fits TRBD1 or TRBD2 (5 bases each). The sample taken for sequencing was naive CD8+ T cells sorted from blood. This clonotype originated in a man aged 30-40 years in good health. The DNA for the CDR3 is TGTGCCAGTAGTGGACCGAGTTGGGGGAGTATAAACATTCAGTACTTC. Translating gives CASSGPSWGSINIQYF.